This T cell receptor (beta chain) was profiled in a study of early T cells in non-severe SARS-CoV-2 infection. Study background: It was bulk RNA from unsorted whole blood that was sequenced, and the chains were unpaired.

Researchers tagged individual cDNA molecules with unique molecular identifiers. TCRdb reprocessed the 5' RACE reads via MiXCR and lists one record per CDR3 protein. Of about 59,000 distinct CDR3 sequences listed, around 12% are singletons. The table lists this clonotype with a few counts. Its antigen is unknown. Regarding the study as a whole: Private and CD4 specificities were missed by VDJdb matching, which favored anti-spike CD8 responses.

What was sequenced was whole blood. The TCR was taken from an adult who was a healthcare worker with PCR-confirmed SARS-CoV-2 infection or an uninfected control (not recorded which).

The CDR3 region has the DNA TGTGCCAGCAGACCTCAGGGCAGGGGCACAGATACGCAGTATTTT. Protein product: CASRPQGRGTDTQYF. The chain employs TRBV12-3 or TRBV12-4 and TRBJ2-3, with D possibly TRBD1 on 5 matching bases. Trimming cost V 6 bases and J 1 base, with 14 bases left between them. This CDR3 is built from 15 residues.